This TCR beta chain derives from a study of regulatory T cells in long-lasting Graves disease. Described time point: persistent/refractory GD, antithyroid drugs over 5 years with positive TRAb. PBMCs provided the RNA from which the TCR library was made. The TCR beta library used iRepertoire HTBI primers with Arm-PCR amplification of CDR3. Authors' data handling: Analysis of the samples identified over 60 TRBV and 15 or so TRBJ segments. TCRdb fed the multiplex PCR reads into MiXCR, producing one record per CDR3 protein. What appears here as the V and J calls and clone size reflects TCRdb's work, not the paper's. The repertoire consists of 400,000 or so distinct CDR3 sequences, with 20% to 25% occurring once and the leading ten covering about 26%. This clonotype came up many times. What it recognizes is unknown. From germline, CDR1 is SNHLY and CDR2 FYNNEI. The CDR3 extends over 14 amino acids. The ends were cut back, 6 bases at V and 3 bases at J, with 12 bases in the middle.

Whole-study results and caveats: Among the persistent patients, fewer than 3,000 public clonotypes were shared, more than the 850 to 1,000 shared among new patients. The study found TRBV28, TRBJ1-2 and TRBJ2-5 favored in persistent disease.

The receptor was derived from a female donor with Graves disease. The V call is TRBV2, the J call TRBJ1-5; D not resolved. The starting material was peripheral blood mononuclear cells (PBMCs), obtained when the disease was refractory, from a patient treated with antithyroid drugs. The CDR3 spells CASSQTADNQPQHF. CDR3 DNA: TGTGCCAGCAGCCAAACGGCTGACAATCAGCCCCAGCATTTT.